Presented here are 5 T cell receptor beta chains from one specimen sequenced in a study of T cells in Graves' hyperthyroidism and ophthalmopathy. Regions amplified from RNA transcripts were the TCR beta CDR3 regions. Using the HTBI primer set, a first-round RT-PCR was run on the TCR CDR3. One entry per CDR3 protein, called by TCRdb with MiXCR from the multiplex PCR reads. The data contain about 660,000 distinct CDR3 sequences, about 45% of them singletons. Material for sequencing was peripheral blood or thyroid tissue (not recorded which). These TCRs come from an adult man with Graves' disease, either hyperthyroidism or ophthalmopathy (not recorded which).

This clonotype was observed at least ten times. This chain uses TRBV19 with TRBJ2-5; D possibly corresponds to TRBD2 (6 bases). Germline V gene lookup returns CDR1 LNHDA and CDR2 SQIVND (reference sequence). This CDR3 spans 12 amino acids. V lost 3 bases and J 6 bases, leaving 8 bases between the germline ends. CDR3 loop: CASSMGGQTQYF. The CDR3 DNA follows: TGTGCCAGTAGTATGGGGGGACAGACCCAGTACTTC. Supplemented by reference TRBV19 and TRBJ2-5, the full variable domain reads DGGITQSPKYLFRKEGQNVTLSCEQNLNHDAMYWYRQDPGQGLRLIYYSQIVNDFQKGDIAEGYSVSREKKESFPLTVTSAQKNPTAFYLCASSMGGQTQYFGPGTRLLVL.

The chain couples TRBV7-2 to TRBJ1-5; possibly TRBD1 for D (6 bases). The last part of the DNA fits TRBJ2-3 better; the J call may be wrong. The CDR3 has 15 residues. In germline, CDR1 is SGHTA, CDR2 FQGNSA. The CDR3: CASSNGRAQGQSQYF. The CDR3 DNA reads as TGTGCCAGCAGCAACGGACGGGCGCAAGGACAGTCCCAGTATTTT.

The V call is TRBV7-9, the J call TRBJ2-2; unclear D gene. Trimming pared 4 bases from V and 5 bases from J, leaving 8 bases between. Germline CDR1 reads SEHNR; CDR2 reads FQNEAQ (reference sequence). The CDR3 length is 13 residues. The CDR3 DNA sequence: TGTGCCAGCAGCTGGACCGTGACCGGGGAGCTGTTTTTT. Protein sequence: CASSWTVTGELFF.

This clonotype was found a few times. V usage is TRBV20-1 and J usage is TRBJ1-4; 7 bases match TRBD1. Germline V gene sequence: CDR1 DFQATT, CDR2 SNEGSKA (reference sequence). V was clipped by 4 bases and J by 8 bases; unmatched bases: 10. The length of the CDR3 is 14 residues. In DNA form, the CDR3 reads TGCAGTGCTACGCAGGGGGGGCGCAACGAAAAACTGTTTTTT. This sequence encodes CSATQGGRNEKLFF.

This clonotype was picked up many times. This rearrangement joins TRBV29-1 to TRBJ1-1; the D gene is possibly TRBD1 (5 bases). This CDR3 is built from 12 residues. From germline, CDR1 is SQVTM and CDR2 ANQGSEA. Trimming pared 7 bases from V and 2 bases from J, leaving 11 bases between. The CDR3 nucleotides read TGCAGCGGTCGGGACCTAAACACTGAAGCTTTCTTT. It yields the protein CSGRDLNTEAFF.